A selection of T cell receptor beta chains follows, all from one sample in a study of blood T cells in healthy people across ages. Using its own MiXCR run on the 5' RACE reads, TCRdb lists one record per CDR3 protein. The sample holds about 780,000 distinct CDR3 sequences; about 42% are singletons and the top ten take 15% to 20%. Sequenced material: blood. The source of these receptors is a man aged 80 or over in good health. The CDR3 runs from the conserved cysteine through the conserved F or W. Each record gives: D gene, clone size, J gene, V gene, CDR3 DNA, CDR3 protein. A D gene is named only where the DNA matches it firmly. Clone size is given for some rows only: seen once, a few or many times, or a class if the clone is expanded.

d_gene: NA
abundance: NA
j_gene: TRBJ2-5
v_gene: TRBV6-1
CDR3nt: TGTGCCAGCAGCCCTACGCCGACAGACGATACAAAGGGACAAGAGACCCAGTACTTC
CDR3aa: CASSPTPTDDTKGQETQYF

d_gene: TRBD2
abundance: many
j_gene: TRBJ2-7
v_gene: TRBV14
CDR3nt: TGTGCCAGCAGCCCGGGACTAGCGGAGGGGGGTTACGAGCAGTACTTC
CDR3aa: CASSPGLAEGGYEQYF

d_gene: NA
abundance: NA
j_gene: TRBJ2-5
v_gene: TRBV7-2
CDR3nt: TGTGCCAGCAGCTTAGTGGTGGGAGGGGGTGAGGCCCAGTACTTC
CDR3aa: CASSLVVGGGEAQYF

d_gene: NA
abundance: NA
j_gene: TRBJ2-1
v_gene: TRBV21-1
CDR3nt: TGTGCCAGCAGCAACGGACAGGGAACCTACAATGAGCAGTTCTTC
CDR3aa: CASSNGQGTYNEQFF

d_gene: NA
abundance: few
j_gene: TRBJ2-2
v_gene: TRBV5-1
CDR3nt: TGCGCCAGCAGCTTGGAGGGGGGCACCGGGGAGCTGTTTTTT
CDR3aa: CASSLEGGTGELFF

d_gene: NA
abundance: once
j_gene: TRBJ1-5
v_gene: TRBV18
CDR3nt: TGTGCCAGCTCAACAGGGCTCCAGAGCAATCAGCCCCAGCATTTT
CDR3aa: CASSTGLQSNQPQHF

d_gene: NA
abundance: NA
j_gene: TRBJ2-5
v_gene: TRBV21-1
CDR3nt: TGTGCCAGCAGCCCGAGTGGGCTAGCGGTTAATAAAGAGACCCAGTACTTC
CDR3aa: CASSPSGLAVNKETQYF

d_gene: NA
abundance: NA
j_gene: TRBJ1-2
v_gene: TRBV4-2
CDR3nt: TGTGCCAGCAGCCAAGATCACCAAGGGGACGGATTCTATGGCTACACCTTC
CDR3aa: CASSQDHQGDGFYGYTF

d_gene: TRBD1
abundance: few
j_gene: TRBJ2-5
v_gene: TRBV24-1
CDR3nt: TGTGCCACCAGTGCCGGGACAGGAGGAGGGGAAGAGACCCAGTACTTC
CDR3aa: CATSAGTGGGEETQYF

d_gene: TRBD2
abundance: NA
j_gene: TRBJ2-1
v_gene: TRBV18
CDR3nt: TGTGCCAGCTCACCAAGCGGGAGCCTCGATGAGCAGTTCTTC
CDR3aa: CASSPSGSLDEQFF

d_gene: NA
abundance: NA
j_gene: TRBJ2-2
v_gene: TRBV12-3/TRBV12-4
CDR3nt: TGTGCCAGCAACCCGACAGGGAACACCGGGGAGCTGTTTTTT
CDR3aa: CASNPTGNTGELFF

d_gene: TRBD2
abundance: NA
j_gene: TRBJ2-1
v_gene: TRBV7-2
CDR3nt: TGTGCCAGCAGCTTTTCTAGCGGGTTGGGCAATGAGCAGTTCTTC
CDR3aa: CASSFSSGLGNEQFF

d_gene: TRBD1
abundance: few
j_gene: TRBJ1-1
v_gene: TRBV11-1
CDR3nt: TGTGCCAGCAGCTGGGGACAGTCGAACACTGAAGCTTTCTTT
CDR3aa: CASSWGQSNTEAFF

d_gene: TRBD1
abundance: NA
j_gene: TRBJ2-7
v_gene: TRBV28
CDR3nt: TGTGCCAGCAGTCGGGACAGGGGGTTTGGCGAGCAGTACTTC
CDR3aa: CASSRDRGFGEQYF

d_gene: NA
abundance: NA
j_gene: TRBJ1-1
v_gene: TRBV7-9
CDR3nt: TGTGCCAGCAGCTTATCCGAGACGATTATACGTGGCACTGAAGCTTTCTTT
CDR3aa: CASSLSETIIRGTEAFF

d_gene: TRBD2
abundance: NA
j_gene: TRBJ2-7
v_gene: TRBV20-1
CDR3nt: TGCAGTGCTAGAGCTACTAGCGGGGGGGCACACGAGCAGTACTTC
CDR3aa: CSARATSGGAHEQYF

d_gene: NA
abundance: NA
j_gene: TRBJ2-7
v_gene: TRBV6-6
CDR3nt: TGTGCCAGCAGTTACTCAGTTAGTGTCGCCTACGAGCAGTACTTC
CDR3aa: CASSYSVSVAYEQYF

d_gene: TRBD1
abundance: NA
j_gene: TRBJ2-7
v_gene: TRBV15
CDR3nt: TGTGCCACCAGCACGGGACAGGGTCCCTACGAGCAGTACTTC
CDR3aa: CATSTGQGPYEQYF

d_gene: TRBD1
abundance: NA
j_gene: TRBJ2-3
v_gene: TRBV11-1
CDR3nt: TGTGCCAGCAGCCCTGGGACAGGATCAGATACGCAGTATTTT
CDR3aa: CASSPGTGSDTQYF

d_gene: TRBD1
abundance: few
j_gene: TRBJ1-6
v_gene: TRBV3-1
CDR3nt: TGTGCCAGCAGCCAGACAGGGGATTATAGTTCACCCCTCCACTTT
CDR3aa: CASSQTGDYSSPLHF

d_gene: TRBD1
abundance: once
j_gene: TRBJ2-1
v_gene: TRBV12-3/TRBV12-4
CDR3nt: TGTGTCAGCAGTAAAACAGGGGGGACCCAAGAGACCCAGTTCTTC
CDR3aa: CVSSKTGGTQETQFF

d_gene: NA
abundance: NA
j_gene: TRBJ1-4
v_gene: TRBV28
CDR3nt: TGTGCCAGCGTACTAGACAGACAAGTTAATGAAAAACTGTTTTTT
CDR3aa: CASVLDRQVNEKLFF

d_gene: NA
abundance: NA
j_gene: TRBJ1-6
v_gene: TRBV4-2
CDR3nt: TGTGCCAGCAGCAAGGGGCTGGGAAGCTCCTATAATTCACCCCTCCACTTT
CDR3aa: CASSKGLGSSYNSPLHF

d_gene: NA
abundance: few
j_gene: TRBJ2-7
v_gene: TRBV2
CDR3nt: TGTGCCAGCAGCCTCCAGGAATACGAGCAGTACTTC
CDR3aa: CASSLQEYEQYF

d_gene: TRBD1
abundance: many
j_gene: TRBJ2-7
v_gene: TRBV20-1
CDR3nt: TGCAGTGCCCCCGACAGGGGGATCTCCTACGAGCAGTACTTC
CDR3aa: CSAPDRGISYEQYF

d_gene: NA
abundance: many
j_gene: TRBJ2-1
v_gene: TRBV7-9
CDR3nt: TGTGCCAGCAGCTACAACTACAATGAGCAGTTCTTC
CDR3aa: CASSYNYNEQFF

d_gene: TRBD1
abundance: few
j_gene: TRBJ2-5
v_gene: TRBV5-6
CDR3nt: TGTGCCAGCAGCTCCTGGCTCGGACAGGGAGGAGAGACCCAGTACTTC
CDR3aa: CASSSWLGQGGETQYF

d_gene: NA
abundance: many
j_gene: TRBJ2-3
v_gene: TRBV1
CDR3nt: TGCACCAGCAGCCAAGATGGGGCTCCAGATACGCAGTATTTT
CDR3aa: CTSSQDGAPDTQYF

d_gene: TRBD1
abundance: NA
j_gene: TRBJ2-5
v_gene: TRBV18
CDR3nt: TGTGCCAGCTCACCTGGACAGGGGGCAGGTGGGACCCAGTACTTC
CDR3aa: CASSPGQGAGGTQYF

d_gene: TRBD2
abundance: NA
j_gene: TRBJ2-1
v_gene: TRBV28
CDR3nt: TGTGCCAGCAGCGTGGTGCAGCCTAAGACTAGCGGGAGAGTTAACAATGAGCAGTTCTTC
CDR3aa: CASSVVQPKTSGRVNNEQFF

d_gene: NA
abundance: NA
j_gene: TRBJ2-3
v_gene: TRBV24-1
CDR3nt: TGTGCCACCAGTGGGCGGGAAATGGAGATAAATACGCAGTATTTT
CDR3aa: CATSGREMEINTQYF

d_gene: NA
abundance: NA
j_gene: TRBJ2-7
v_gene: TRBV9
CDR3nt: TGTGCCAGCAGCGTAGGGGTTAGCTCTGGTGAGCAGTACTTC
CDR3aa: CASSVGVSSGEQYF

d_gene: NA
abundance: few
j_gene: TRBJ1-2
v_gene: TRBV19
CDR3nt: TGTGCCAGTAGTACGATTGAACTCGGGACGGCCTATGGCTACACCTTC
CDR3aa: CASSTIELGTAYGYTF

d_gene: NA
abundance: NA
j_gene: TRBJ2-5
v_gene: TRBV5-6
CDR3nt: TGTGCCAGCGGACGGGGGCCTAGGGAGACCCAGTACTTC
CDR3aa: CASGRGPRETQYF

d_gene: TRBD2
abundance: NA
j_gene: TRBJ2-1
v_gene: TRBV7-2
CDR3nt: TGTGCCAGCAGCACAACTAGCGGGAGTTCCTACAATGAGCAGTTCTTC
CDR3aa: CASSTTSGSSYNEQFF

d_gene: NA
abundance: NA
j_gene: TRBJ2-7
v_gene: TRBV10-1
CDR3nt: TGCGCCAGCAGTGCTAGGGCCCTACGGGAGCAGTACTTC
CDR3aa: CASSARALREQYF

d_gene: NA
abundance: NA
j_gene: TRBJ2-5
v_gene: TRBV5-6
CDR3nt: TGTGCCAGCAGCGGACGCGCTAACCTCCAAGAGACCCAGTACTTC
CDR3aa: CASSGRANLQETQYF

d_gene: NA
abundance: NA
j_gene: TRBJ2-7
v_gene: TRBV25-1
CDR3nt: TGTGCCAGCAAAGAGAAATACGAGCAGTACTTC
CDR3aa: CASKEKYEQYF

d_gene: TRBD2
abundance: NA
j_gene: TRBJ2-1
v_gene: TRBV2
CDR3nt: TGTGCCAGCACCAGGACTAGCGGGAGGGAGACTGAGCAGTTCTTC
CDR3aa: CASTRTSGRETEQFF

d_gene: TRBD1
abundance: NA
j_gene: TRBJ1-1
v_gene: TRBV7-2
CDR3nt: TGTGCCAGCACCGCGGGACAGGGAACTGAAGCTTTCTTT
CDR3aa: CASTAGQGTEAFF

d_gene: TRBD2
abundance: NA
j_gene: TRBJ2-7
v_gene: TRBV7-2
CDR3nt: TGTGCCAGCAGCTCCACCACTCTACCGGGACTAGCGGGAGTCAGCGAGCAGTACTTC
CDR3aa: CASSSTTLPGLAGVSEQYF

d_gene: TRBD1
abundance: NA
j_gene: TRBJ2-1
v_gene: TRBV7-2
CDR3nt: TGTGCCAGCAGCTTATATGGACAGGGATCTGAGCAGTTCTTC
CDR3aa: CASSLYGQGSEQFF

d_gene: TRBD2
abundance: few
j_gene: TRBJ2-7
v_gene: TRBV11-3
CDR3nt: TGTGCCAGCAGCTTAGGGGCTAGCGGGAGCGGATACGAGCAGTACTTC
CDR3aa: CASSLGASGSGYEQYF

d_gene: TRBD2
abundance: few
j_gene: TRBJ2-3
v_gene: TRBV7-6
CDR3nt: TGTGCCAGCAGTACCGGACTAGCGGGAGGCCCAGATACGCAGTATTTT
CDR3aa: CASSTGLAGGPDTQYF

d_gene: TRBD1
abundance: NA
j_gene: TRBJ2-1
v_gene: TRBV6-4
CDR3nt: TGTGCCAGCAGTCCAGACAGGGGGAGGTACAATGAGCAGTTCTTC
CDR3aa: CASSPDRGRYNEQFF

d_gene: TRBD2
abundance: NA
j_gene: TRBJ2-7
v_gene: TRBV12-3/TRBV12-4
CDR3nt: TGTGCCAGCAGTTTTGTCATTAGCGGGAGATACGAGCAGTACTTC
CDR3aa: CASSFVISGRYEQYF

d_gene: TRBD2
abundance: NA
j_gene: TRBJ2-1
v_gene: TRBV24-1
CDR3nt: TGTGCCACCAGTGATTTAAAGATGGCTAGCGGGAGCTCCTACAATGAGCAGTTCTTC
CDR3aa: CATSDLKMASGSSYNEQFF

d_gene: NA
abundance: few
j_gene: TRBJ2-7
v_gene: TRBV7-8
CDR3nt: TGTGCCAGCAGCTTAGGACGGTCTACGAAGCAGTACTTC
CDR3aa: CASSLGRSTKQYF

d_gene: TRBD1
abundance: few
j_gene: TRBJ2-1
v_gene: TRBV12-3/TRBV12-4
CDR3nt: TGTGCCAGCAGTTTCCGGACAGGGGATGAGCAGTTCTTC
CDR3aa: CASSFRTGDEQFF

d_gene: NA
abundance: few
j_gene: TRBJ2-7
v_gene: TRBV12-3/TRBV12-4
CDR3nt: TGTGCCAGCAGCCGATACGGGGGAGAGGGCCGCGAGCAGTACTTC
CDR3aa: CASSRYGGEGREQYF

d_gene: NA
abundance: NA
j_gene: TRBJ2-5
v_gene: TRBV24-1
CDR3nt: TGTGCCACCAGTGTTAACCAAGAGACCCAGTACTTC
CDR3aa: CATSVNQETQYF

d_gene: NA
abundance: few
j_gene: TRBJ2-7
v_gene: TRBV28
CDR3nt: TGTGCCAGCAGTCAGGACGGTCCTCTCGAGCAGTACTTC
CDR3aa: CASSQDGPLEQYF

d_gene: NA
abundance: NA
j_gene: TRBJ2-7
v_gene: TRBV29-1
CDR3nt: TGCGGCGTTGAAAACGAGATCTCCTACGAGCAGTACTTC
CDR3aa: CGVENEISYEQYF

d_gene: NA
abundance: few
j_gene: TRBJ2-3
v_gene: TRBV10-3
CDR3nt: TGTGCCATCGCGACTTTTTCTAGCACAGATACGCAGTATTTT
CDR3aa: CAIATFSSTDTQYF

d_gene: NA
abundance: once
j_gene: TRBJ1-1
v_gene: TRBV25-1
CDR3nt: TGTGCCTGCAGCGCCTGGACTGAAGCTTTCTTT
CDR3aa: CACSAWTEAFF